This passage covers 16 T cell receptor beta chains from one sample sequenced in a study of radiotherapy plus CTLA-4 blockade in lung cancer (dated by TCRdb to the late 2010s). The method behind the library was the immunoSEQ multiplex PCR assay. TCRdb retrieved this table from immuneACCESS and kept in-frame rearrangements only. Not all clones are present; in checked studies, unresolved V genes account for under half, and no reason is known for the remainder. Here the sample has just over 14,000 clones; roughly 72% occur a single time. 46% of the sample is in the top ten clones. The sample was peripheral blood, taken from a patient treated with radiotherapy plus ipilimumab. Receptor source: a human donor with non-small cell lung cancer whose response to radiotherapy plus ipilimumab could not be evaluated.

The rearrangement links TRBV7-9 to TRBJ1-1, with TRBD1 matching over 8 bases. The CDR3 spans 13 residues. V gave up 5 bases and J gave up 4 bases; unmatched junction bases: 3. CDR1 and CDR2 (germline): SEHNR, FQNEAQ (reference sequence). The CDR3 loop reads CASSRQGSTEAFF. The CDR3 DNA reads as TGTGCCAGCAGCCGACAGGGGAGCACTGAAGCTTTCTTT.

This clone occurred once. V gene TRBV29-1 combines with J gene TRBJ1-2; D is perhaps TRBD1 (6 bases). Germline loops: CDR1 SQVTM, CDR2 ANQGSEA. V lost 7 bases to trimming and J lost 4 bases, with 16 bases between them. The CDR3 extends over 13 amino acids. The CDR3 DNA follows: TGCAGCGCCCAACAGGGTCTCACCTATGGCTACACCTTC. Translation gives CSAQQGLTYGYTF.

The chain uses TRBV6-1 and TRBJ1-2; D uncertain. The CDR3 contains 14 residues. The ends were cut back, 6 bases at V and 8 bases at J, with 19 bases in the middle. Per the germline V gene, CDR1 is MNHNS and CDR2 is SASEGT. The CDR3 loop reads CASRVTFDSWGYTF. CDR3 nucleotides: TGTGCCAGCAGGGTAACCTTCGACTCCTGGGGCTACACCTTC.

Written as DNA, the CDR3 is TGTGCCATCAGAGCCGGGACAGGGGAATGGGTAGGTCAAGAGACCCAGTACTTC. Encoded protein: CAIRAGTGEWVGQETQYF. The rearrangement joins TRBV10-3 to TRBJ2-5; 10 nucleotides align to TRBD1. The CDR3 sequence is 18 residues long. In germline, CDR1 is ENHRY, CDR2 SYGVKD. The junction had 15 bases not matched to a gene; V was cut back by 6 bases and J by 2 bases.

The gene calls are TRBV5-1 and TRBJ2-1; 8 positions match TRBD1. With 4 bases clipped from V and 5 bases from J, the junction kept 5 bases outside the gene matches. Germline V gene sequence: CDR1 SGHRS, CDR2 YFSETQ. The CDR3 covers 14 residues. The CDR3 sequence: CASSTGQVHNEQFF. The CDR3 DNA sequence: TGCGCCAGCAGCACGGGACAGGTACACAATGAGCAGTTCTTC.

The chain uses TRBV4-1 and TRBJ1-3; D unresolved. Trimming took 2 bases from V and 5 from J, leaving 13 bases between them. Looked up from germline, CDR1 is MGHRA and CDR2 is YSYEKL. The CDR3 runs to 15 residues. CDR3 loop: CASSQPTSRRNTIYF. The CDR3 region has the DNA TGCGCCAGCAGCCAACCGACATCCCGGCGAAACACCATATATTTT.

The chain combines TRBV7-2 with TRBJ1-2; 7 bases align to TRBD1. V lost 4 bases and J lost 5; bases outside the gene matches: 7. CDR1 SGHTA and CDR2 FQGNSA come from the germline V gene. CDR3 length: 14 amino acids. CDR3 in DNA: TGTGCCAGCAGCTCGACAGGGCGGTGGTATGGCTACACCTTC. Protein: CASSSTGRWYGYTF. Together with reference TRBV7-2 and TRBJ1-2, the CDR3 gives the full variable domain: GAGVSQSPSNKVTEKGKDVELRCDPISGHTALYWYRQSLGQGLEFLIYFQGNSAPDKSGLPSDRFSAERTGGSVSTLTIQRTQQEDSAVYLCASSSTGRWYGYTFGSGTRLTVV.

The rearrangement uses TRBV9 and TRBJ1-6; unclear D gene. CDR3 length: 13 residues. Germline V gives CDR1 SGDLS, CDR2 YYNGEE. V was shortened by 0 bases and J by 14 bases, with 12 bases between the two germline ends. The CDR3 bases are TGTGCCAGCAGCGTAGGGGTTCCGGGTTCCCTCCACTTT. This sequence encodes CASSVGVPGSLHF. The full variable domain, its missing parts supplied by reference TRBV9 and TRBJ1-6, is DSGVTQTPKHLITATGQRVTLRCSPRSGDLSVYWYQQSLDQGLQFLIQYYNGEERAKGNILERFSAQQFPDLHSELNLSSLELGDSALYFCASSVGVPGSLHFGNGTRLTVT.

This chain uses TRBV18 with TRBJ2-3; 8 bases align to TRBD1. With V trimmed by 1 base and J by 5 bases, 5 bases remained unmatched. From germline, CDR1 is KGHSH and CDR2 LQKENI. This CDR3 is built from 15 residues. The CDR3 here is CASSPLIQGGDTQYF. As DNA, the CDR3 is TGTGCCAGCTCACCACTTATACAGGGGGGAGATACGCAGTATTTT.

The table lists this clone with a few counts. The chain uses TRBV5-4 and TRBJ2-1; weak D call: TRBD1 (6 bases). The CDR3 is 11 amino acids. Trimming shortened V by 4 bases and J by 10 bases, and 9 bases separated the two germline ends. Germline V gene data show CDR1 as SGHNT and CDR2 as YYREEE (reference sequence). CDR3 DNA sequence: TGTGCCAGCAGCCTAGGGACAGAGCAGTTCTTC. Its translation: CASSLGTEQFF. The full variable domain, in which reference TRBV5-4 and TRBJ2-1 provide the parts outside the CDR3, is ETGVTQSPTHLIKTRGQQVTLRCSSQSGHNTVSWYQQALGQGPQFIFQYYREEENGRGNFPPRFSGLQFPNYSSELNVNALELDDSALYLCASSLGTEQFFGPGTRLTVL.

The rearrangement joins TRBV2 to TRBJ2-3, with TRBD2 as a possible D gene (5 bases). Germline lookup yields CDR1 SNHLY and CDR2 FYNNEI. The CDR3 has 10 amino acids. V was clipped by 8 bases and J by 10 bases, with 10 bases between them. The CDR3 reads CASLLGAQYF. CDR3 DNA sequence: TGTGCCAGCCTACTAGGAGCGCAGTATTTT. The full variable domain, with the rest looked up from reference TRBV2 and TRBJ2-3, is EPEVTQTPSHQVTQMGQEVILRCVPISNHLYFYWYRQILGQKVEFLVSFYNNEISEKSEIFDDQFSVERPDGSNFTLKIRSTKLEDSAMYFCASLLGAQYFGPGTRLTVL.

The chain combines TRBV7-6 with TRBJ2-1, with 7 bases matching TRBD1. The ends lost 4 bases at V and 8 bases at J; junction bases unmatched: 5. Germline-derived CDR1 and CDR2 are SGHVS and FNYEAQ. This CDR3 is built from 13 residues. CDR3 amino acids: CASSSGGEYEQFF. The CDR3 DNA reads as TGTGCCAGCAGCTCAGGGGGTGAATATGAGCAGTTCTTC.

CDR3 protein: CAISTDRELFF. CDR3 bases: TGTGCCATCTCTACCGACAGGGAGCTGTTTTTT. The rearrangement links TRBV10-3 to TRBJ2-2; D not certain. CDR1 is ENHRY and CDR2 is SYGVKD in the germline V gene. Deletions cut 8 bases from V and 9 bases from J, with 10 bases between. This CDR3 is built from 11 residues.

The V gene is TRBV28, the J gene TRBJ2-1; 8 positions agree with TRBD1. The CDR3 has 16 residues. The ends lost 3 bases at V and 2 bases at J; junction bases unmatched: 6. Germline CDR1 and CDR2: MDHEN and SYDVKM. The CDR3 is CASSFQDRDTYNEQFF. In DNA, the CDR3 is TGTGCCAGCAGTTTCCAGGACAGGGATACCTACAATGAGCAGTTCTTC.

The rearrangement joins TRBV27 to TRBJ2-2; TRBD1 matches at 8 bases. J gave up 3 bases and V 6 bases, and 6 bases lay outside the gene matches. From germline, CDR1 is MNHEY and CDR2 SMNVEV (reference sequence). This CDR3 has 15 residues. CDR3 in DNA: TGTGCCAGCAGGCGTACCAGGGGGCACACCGGGGAGCTGTTTTTT. Protein product: CASRRTRGHTGELFF.

The chain couples TRBV27 to TRBJ1-1, with D perhaps matching TRBD1 (5 bases). Deletions cut 5 bases from V and 4 bases from J, with 14 bases between. The CDR3 has 14 residues. CDR1 is MNHEY and CDR2 is SMNVEV in the germline V gene (reference sequence). The CDR3 region is CASSRTGRGTEAFF. DNA for the CDR3: TGTGCCAGCAGTAGGACGGGGAGGGGCACTGAAGCTTTCTTT.